This T cell receptor beta chain appears in the sequencing data of a study of blood T cells in healthy people across ages. Using a J-beta primer mix together with a sample-barcoded 5' primer, a second PCR was run for roughly 6 to 12 cycles. No fewer than 2.5 million CDR3-containing paired-end reads came from each sample. In TCRdb, the 5' RACE reads were re-called with MiXCR into one record per CDR3 protein. The table includes about 760,000 distinct CDR3 sequences, about 61% detected once. Germline CDR1 is SGHAT and CDR2 is FQNNGV. With 4 bases removed from V and 7 bases from J, the gap between germline ends came to 14 bases. The CDR3 consists of 14 residues. This clonotype has at least ten counts. Around 10 milliliters of peripheral blood were drawn from each donor. Each sample provided at least 6 micrograms of extracted total RNA.

Material for sequencing was blood. V and J are TRBV11-2 and TRBJ2-4, with unresolved D. The sequence was collected from a man in his forties in good health. Written as DNA, the CDR3 is TGTGCCAGCAGCTCCCGATTACAGAGGAACATTCAGTACTTC. Protein product: CASSSRLQRNIQYF. The entire variable domain, with the rest obtained from reference TRBV11-2 and TRBJ2-4, is as follows: EAGVAQSPRYKIIEKRQSVAFWCNPISGHATLYWYQQILGQGPKLLIQFQNNGVVDDSQLPKDRFSAERLKGVDSTLKIQPAKLEDSAVYLCASSSRLQRNIQYFGAGTRLSVL.